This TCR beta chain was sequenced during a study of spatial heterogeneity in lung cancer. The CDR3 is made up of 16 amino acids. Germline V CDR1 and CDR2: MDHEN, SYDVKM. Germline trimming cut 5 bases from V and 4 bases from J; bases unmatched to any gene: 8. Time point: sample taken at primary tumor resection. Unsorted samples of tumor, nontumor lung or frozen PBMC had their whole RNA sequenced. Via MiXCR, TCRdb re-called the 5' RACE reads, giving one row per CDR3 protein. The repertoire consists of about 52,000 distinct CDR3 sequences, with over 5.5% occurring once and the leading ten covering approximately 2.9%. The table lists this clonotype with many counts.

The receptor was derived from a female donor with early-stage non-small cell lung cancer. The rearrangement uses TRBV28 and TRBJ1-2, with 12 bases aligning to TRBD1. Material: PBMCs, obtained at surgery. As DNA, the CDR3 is TGTGCCAGCAGTCCGCTGGGACAGGGGGCGTTCTATGGCTACACCTTC. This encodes CASSPLGQGAFYGYTF.